A single sample is the source of the 5 T cell receptor beta chains below, sequenced in a study of blood T cell repertoires in COVID-19. Sequencing was performed with immunoSEQ multiplex PCR; in TCRdb, only in-frame clones are kept and a portion is missing. The data contain tens of thousands of clones, over 65% of them singletons. Sequenced: peripheral blood. The receptors originated from a man older than 75 with acute or convalescent COVID-19.

V is TRBV5-1 and J is TRBJ2-7, with TRBD2 identical over 10 bases. The CDR3 contains 15 residues. The trim removed 4 bases at V and 4 bases at J, leaving 8 bases unmatched. Germline V gene sequence: CDR1 SGHRS, CDR2 YFSETQ. CDR3 bases: TGCGCCAGCAGCGCTAGCGGGAGTGAGGGTTACGAGCAGTACTTC. It is translated as CASSASGSEGYEQYF.

V is TRBV29-1 and J is TRBJ1-1; D remains unclear. V lost 2 bases and J lost 4, with 32 bases in between. The CDR3 sequence is 20 residues long. Per germline, CDR1 SQVTM and CDR2 ANQGSEA. The CDR3 protein is CSVERGYYGKESPFPTEAFF. CDR3 sequence (DNA): TGCAGCGTTGAACGGGGTTACTACGGCAAGGAAAGCCCGTTTCCCACTGAAGCTTTCTTT. The variable domain in full, completed from reference TRBV29-1 and TRBJ1-1, reads SAVISQKPSRDICQRGTSLTIQCQVDSQVTMMFWYRQQPGQSLTLIATANQGSEATYESGFVIDKFPISRPNLTFSTLTVSNMSPEDSSIYLCSVERGYYGKESPFPTEAFFGQGTRLTVV.

V gene TRBV7-2 combines with J gene TRBJ2-5; 8 nucleotides align to TRBD2. Germline CDR1 and CDR2: SGHTA and FQGNSA. The CDR3 totals 17 residues. Losses at the gene ends were 1 base for V and 7 bases for J; bases not matched to a gene: 14. The CDR3 DNA is TGTGCCAGCAGCTTAGGCTTAGTGACTAGCGCCCAGGGGACCCAGTACTTC. Protein sequence: CASSLGLVTSAQGTQYF.

The chain is built from TRBV11-2 and TRBJ2-3, with D possibly being TRBD1 (6 bases). Trimming removed 5 bases from V and 0 bases from J, with 21 bases in between. This CDR3 has 18 amino acids. Germline CDR1 reads SGHAT; CDR2 reads FQNNGV. In nucleotides, the CDR3 is TGTGCCAGCAGCGCCCGGTCCCAGGGGTTTTCTAGCACAGATACGCAGTATTTT. Amino acids: CASSARSQGFSSTDTQYF.

The V call is TRBV9, the J call TRBJ2-2, with 8 bases lining up with TRBD2. The CDR3 contains 15 residues. Germline CDR1 is SGDLS and CDR2 is YYNGEE. V was clipped by 4 bases and J by 4 bases; unmatched bases: 6. The CDR3 spells CASSSGLDGTGELFF. The CDR3 bases are TGTGCCAGCAGCTCGGGACTAGATGGCACCGGGGAGCTGTTTTTT.